This T cell receptor (beta chain) was profiled in a study of cytomegalovirus exposure and HLA in healthy donors. Whole-study findings and limits: Several of the most significant clusters appeared, in a later analysis, to be linked to common viral pathogens. A later analysis reportedly identified an Asian-associated ancestry cluster as carrying fewer N-insertions than the approximately 710-donor mean. With high specificity and sensitivity, the classifier reportedly diagnosed cytomegalovirus status. A link between a missense DCLRE1C variant and TCR beta V- and J-gene trimming emerged from a later analysis.

V was clipped by 3 bases and J by 10 bases; unmatched bases: 5. Germline loops: CDR1 SEHNR, CDR2 FQNEAQ (reference sequence). The CDR3 has 13 amino acids. PCR amplification relied on 60 Vbeta primers (plus 13 Jbeta primers). This table comes from immunoSEQ multiplex PCR, and its TCRdb copy is limited to in-frame clones, with some not included. This table holds about 190,000 clones, roughly 75% found once. With respect to this clone: Its antigen is currently unknown.

The chain is built from TRBV7-9 and TRBJ2-1, with 8 bases identical to TRBD1. This clonotype was obtained from a man aged 25 to 45 in good health and CMV-seropositive. Sequencing was performed on PBMCs. The CDR3 sequence is CASSFDQGAEQFF. CDR3 nucleotide sequence: TGTGCCAGCAGCTTCGATCAGGGGGCCGAGCAGTTCTTC.